The 14 T cell receptor beta chains in this list originate from one sample, sequenced in a study of PD-1 blockade in classical Hodgkin lymphoma. Relapse was seen in all patients after autologous stem cell transplantation, and brentuximab vedotin exposure was variable. Profiled with immunoSEQ multiplex PCR; TCRdb holds only in-frame clones, not every one. Among approximately 80,000 clones listed, 75% to 90% were seen once. Sequenced material: peripheral blood mononuclear cells (PBMCs), taken at baseline. These receptors were taken from a human donor with classical Hodgkin lymphoma.

This clone was observed a handful of times. A junction end diverges from the germline sequence, so it may reflect a read error. The V and J genes are TRBV25-1 and TRBJ1-1, with D possibly being TRBD1 (5 bases). The CDR3 contains 12 residues. Germline CDR1 MGHDK, CDR2 SYGVNS. The CDR3 region is CASSEYPGETEF. The CDR3 DNA follows: TGTGCCAGCAGTGAATACCCCGGGGAGACAGAATTT.

The gene calls are TRBV4-1 and TRBJ2-1; 7 bases are shared with TRBD2. CDR1 is MGHRA, CDR2 YSYEKL, per germline. Trimming cost V 1 base and J 6 bases; bases outside gene matches: 9. CDR3 length: 16 amino acids. CDR3 sequence reads: CASSQGTAGVSNEQFF. CDR3 in DNA: TGCGCCAGCAGCCAAGGGACGGCGGGAGTTAGCAATGAGCAGTTCTTC.

The genes are TRBV19 and TRBJ2-2; D is undetermined. Germline V CDR1 and CDR2: LNHDA, SQIVND (reference sequence). CDR3 size: 14 residues. Trimming took off 1 base at V and 10 bases at J, with 13 bases between the two ends. CDR3 DNA sequence: TGTGCCAGTAGTATAGGTCCAGCCTCAAAGGAGCTGTTTTTT. The encoded protein is CASSIGPASKELFF.

V and J are TRBV7-6 and TRBJ2-3, with 15 nucleotides matching TRBD2. CDR3 length equals 18 residues. Germline V lookup: CDR1 SGHVS, CDR2 FNYEAQ. Unmatched junction bases numbered 7, after V lost 5 bases and J lost 1 base. The CDR3 spells CASSPGLAGGPGTDTQYF. The CDR3 coding sequence is TGTGCCAGCAGCCCTGGACTAGCGGGAGGGCCGGGCACAGATACGCAGTATTTT.

A single count supports this clone. The chain recombines TRBV28 with TRBJ2-1; 8 positions agree with TRBD1. The V segment lost 3 bases and the J segment 0 bases; nucleotides outside the gene matches: 1. Germline lookup yields CDR1 MDHEN and CDR2 SYDVKM. The CDR3 contains 15 residues. Written as DNA, the CDR3 is TGTGCCAGCAGTTTCGGACAGGGCTCCTACAATGAGCAGTTCTTC. As protein: CASSFGQGSYNEQFF. The whole variable domain, filled in from reference TRBV28 and TRBJ2-1, reads DVKVTQSSRYLVKRTGEKVFLECVQDMDHENMFWYRQDPGLGLRLIYFSYDVKMKEKGDIPEGYSVSREKKERFSLILESASTNQTSMYLCASSFGQGSYNEQFFGPGTRLTVL.

This sequence joins TRBV11-2 and TRBJ1-1; no clear D. Germline CDR1 is SGHAT and CDR2 is FQNNGV. Trimming shortened V by 5 bases and J by 0 bases, and 13 bases separated the two germline ends. This CDR3 is built from 15 residues. This CDR3 is CASSVSGRLNTEAFF. The DNA for the CDR3 is TGTGCCAGCAGCGTCTCCGGGAGGCTGAACACTGAAGCTTTCTTT.

The chain carries TRBV4-2 and TRBJ2-5; D gene unclear. Germline V lookup: CDR1 LGHNA, CDR2 YNFKEQ. This CDR3 contains 15 residues. The V end lost 5 bases, the J end lost 1 base, and 14 bases lay between the germline ends. The CDR3 region has the DNA TGTGCCAGCAGCATGATGGTTCTGACCCAAGAGACCCAGTACTTC. This sequence encodes CASSMMVLTQETQYF.

V gene TRBV15 combines with J gene TRBJ2-7, with D tentatively TRBD1 (6 bases). The CDR3 contains 12 residues. Germline CDR1 LNHNV, CDR2 YYDKDF (reference sequence). V lost 6 bases, J lost 3 bases, and 9 bases lay in between. CDR3 coding DNA: TGTGCCACCAGGGACAGCAGCTACGAGCAGTACTTC. Encoded protein: CATRDSSYEQYF.

The CDR3 region has the DNA TGCGCCAGCAGCCAAGCAGGGAAAACTGAAGCTTTCTTT. It translates to CASSQAGKTEAFF. J is TRBJ1-1 and V is TRBV4-1, with D possibly matching TRBD1 (5 bases). CDR1 is MGHRA and CDR2 is YSYEKL in the germline V gene. This CDR3 region has 13 residues. Trimming removed 1 base at V and 5 bases at J, with 8 bases between.

The V gene is TRBV7-2, the J gene TRBJ2-7; TRBD1 aligns across 8 bases. Germline assignment: CDR1 SGHTA and CDR2 FQGNSA. The CDR3 has 16 residues. V lost 2 bases, J lost 0 bases, and 6 bases stayed unmatched. CDR3 sequence (DNA): TGTGCCAGCAGCTTACAGGGGGCCTCCCTCTCCTACGAGCAGTACTTC. Translating it yields CASSLQGASLSYEQYF.

This rearrangement joins TRBV29-1 to TRBJ1-2, with a weak D call TRBD1 (5 bases). The germline gives CDR1 SQVTM, CDR2 ANQGSEA. The CDR3 length is 14 residues. V was pared by 3 bases and J by 0 bases, with 11 bases between. The CDR3 loop reads CSVDGAGTNYGYTF. The CDR3 coding sequence is TGCAGCGTTGACGGGGCAGGTACTAACTATGGCTACACCTTC.

The chain combines TRBV7-8 with TRBJ2-7; D is unresolved. Trimming shortened V by 3 bases and J by 4 bases, and 13 bases separated the two germline ends. The CDR3 sequence is 14 residues long. Germline loops: CDR1 SGHVS, CDR2 FQNEAQ. CDR3 bases: TGTGCCAGCAGCTTGCGGTCCCTAGGATACGAGCAGTACTTC. The encoded protein is CASSLRSLGYEQYF.

The chain combines TRBV6-5 with TRBJ1-5; perhaps TRBD1 as D (6 bases). Trimming cost V 0 bases and J 7 bases, with 13 bases left between them. This CDR3 is built from 15 residues. CDR1 is MNHEY and CDR2 is SVGAGI in the germline V gene. Here the CDR3 DNA reads TGTGCCAGCAGTTACTCGTACAGGGCCACCCAGCCCCAGCATTTT. It encodes CASSYSYRATQPQHF.

CDR3 loop: CASSQVTGLGQTYEQYF. The CDR3 DNA reads TGTGCCAGCAGCCAAGTCACCGGACTAGGACAAACCTACGAGCAGTACTTC. The J gene is TRBJ2-7, the V gene TRBV14; TRBD2 matches at 7 bases. V shed 1 base and J 2 bases; nucleotides not matched to a gene: 11. Germline V gene sequence: CDR1 SGHDN, CDR2 FVKESK. CDR3 size: 17 residues.